The T cell receptor (beta chain) under discussion was sequenced for a study of cytomegalovirus exposure and HLA in healthy donors (dated by TCRdb to about 2017). At the level of the whole study: In an earlier analysis of roughly 500 of the donors, less than 350 Gb of sequence data and 120 million or so unique TCR beta sequences from approximately 180 million T cells were reported. An early release covering about 600 HLA-typed donors comprised about 290 gigabases of sequencing data and around 85 million unique TCR sequences. Of the 398 genotyped donors, over 70% fell in the genetic ancestry cluster associated with self-reported Caucasian donors. The aim of the study was to test whether cataloging public T cell receptors could identify signatures of past pathogen exposure. The study used immunosequencing to profile the T cell repertoires of around 600 subjects and linked those repertoires to cytomegalovirus serostatus. In addition to the first cohort of 666 subjects, a separate validation cohort of 130 or so different subjects was used. The study combined high-throughput TCR immunosequencing, statistical association of individual TCRs with disease status, and machine learning to predict cytomegalovirus infection status. In a later analysis, previously published TCR beta repertoires from several hundred donors were re-analyzed and high-resolution HLA genotyping was added so that TCR occurrence patterns could be studied. The later analysis used no new phenotypic data to find candidate immune exposures, relying instead on TCR beta sequences and their occurrence across donors. An earlier analysis of 500 to 750 of the donors applied high-throughput TCR beta sequencing to assess whether each TCR beta V gene segment acted as functional or pseudogenic. Donor age, sex, ethnicity and CMV serostatus were collected together with the repertoire data. In a later genetic analysis, genome-wide SNP genotypes for about three fifths of the roughly 670 donors were used, and that subset was treated as a discovery cohort. All discovery cohort repertoires had been generated using a single sequencing platform. HLA typing covered class I and class II loci at four-digit resolution. Typing coverage differed by locus: A, B, C, DRB1 and DQB1 were typed in about 629-640 donors, DQA1 in roughly 500, DPA1 in around 600, and DPB1 in 400 to 490. Roughly five DR-DQ haplotypes were handled as single units for association and clustering, since linkage in the cohort was strong. Across 300 to 500 genotyped donors of the cohort, an average of about 240,000 unique TCR beta nucleotide sequences per donor were sequenced, and roughly a sixth of those sequences were non-productive.

The cohort comprised 710 or so healthy bone marrow donors. At the time of sampling, every cohort member was nominally healthy, though immune exposures that went unrecorded were likely present. The donor was CMV seropositive and belonged to the group of a few hundred seropositive cohort members. A peripheral blood sample was provided by each donor, and peripheral blood mononuclear cells were used for TCR beta sequencing. Genomic DNA was extracted from the blood cell samples with the Qiagen DNeasy Blood Extraction Kit. Relative to germline, V is missing 4 bases and J is missing 2 bases, with 0 bases of the junction outside any gene match. Including the terminal cysteine and phenylalanine, the CDR3 comprises 14 residues. The retained sequence is limited to the CDR3, 42 bases, with the frame set at the first base. CDR1 and CDR2, looked up from the germline V gene (reference sequence), are LNHDA and SQIVND.

About this clone: The antigen it binds to is not known. Base qualities are not provided; no much larger clone lies one nucleotide away.

The receptor library was made with the immunoSEQ multiplex PCR assay. The multiplex PCR relied on a mix of 60 forward primers for TCR Vbeta segments and 13 reverse primers for TCR Jbeta segments. The CDR3 region of rearranged TCR beta genes was amplified from genomic DNA by a multiplex PCR assay. On the Illumina HiSeq System, the amplified TCR beta libraries were sequenced as 87-base-pair reads. For the original study's pipeline: A later analysis counted about 80 million unique TCR beta chains across the 500 to 850 repertoires, and some 11 million of these chains were shared by at least two donors. A nearest-neighbor algorithm error-corrected the raw reads and collapsed the reads into unique sequences, merging closely related sequences to remove PCR and sequencing errors. To assign V, D and J gene segments, CDR3 sequences were aligned to IMGT reference sequences. For a sequence to be retained, a match of at least six nucleotides was required to both a V gene segment and a J gene segment. Rearrangements were classified as productive when the CDR3 lacked stop codons and remained in frame with V and J, and all other rearrangements were classified as non-productive. CDR3 was defined according to IMGT convention as the region running from the second conserved V-encoded cysteine to the conserved J-encoded phenylalanine. Sequences without an unambiguous match to a single V gene segment were excluded from the earlier analysis of 587 of the donors. In an earlier analysis of several hundred of the donors, a V segment was called functional when productive rearrangements were above 56.7%, and segregating when the standard deviation between donors exceeded 5%. A statistical classification framework was built to diagnose cytomegalovirus status from the catalog of TCR beta chain sequences. A later analysis assigned V and J genes by comparing TCR nucleotide sequences with IMGT/GENE-DB human TR gene sequences. The TCRdist pipeline was used in a later analysis to assign CDR3 sequences and most-parsimonious VDJ recombination scenarios. A later analysis defined each TCR beta chain by its CDR3 amino acid sequence plus V-gene family, and excluded reads lacking a unique V-gene family. To address suspected cross-contamination and a sequencing artifact, a later analysis removed approximately 600 highly shared, low-generation-probability nucleotide sequences. For each public chain, a later analysis derived a clonal expansion index from normalized ranks of inferred template counts within each repertoire. In a later analysis, generation probabilities were computed with a VDJ recombination model fitted to out-of-frame rearrangements, and the resulting probabilities were checked against IGoR. In a later analysis, hypergeometric tests were used to score TCR-TCR, TCR-HLA and TCR-CMV co-occurrence, with a repertoire-size bias correction applied to TCR pairs. In a later analysis, false discovery rates were estimated by permuting HLA or CMV assignments 20 times. In a later analysis, co-occurring TCRs were grouped with DBSCAN, and TCRdist sequence similarity was added when clustering was performed within HLA-allele-positive subsets. Repertoires with fewer than 30,000 or more than 120,000 public chains were left out of co-occurrence clustering, as were five repertoires with anomalous nucleotide sharing. TCRdb holds this immuneACCESS table with in-frame rearrangements only. Some clones are missing; in checked studies, unresolved V genes explain under half, and the rest has no known cause. D and trimming come from the DNA, and the V and J calls and clone size come from that table. The sample includes fewer than 150,000 clones, with about 78% observed a single time. Jointly, the top ten make up approximately 5% of the sample.

What the authors observed across the whole study: Compared with equally common non-associated chains, HLA-associated TCR beta chains in a later analysis were more clonally expanded and had lower generation probabilities. In vitro tests confirmed that three of the cytomegalovirus-associated TCR beta chains recognize cytomegalovirus antigens. The 87-base-pair reads could not distinguish some IMGT-functional V segments, including TRBV6-2 and TRBV6-3, so those segments were excluded. The classifier was reported to diagnose cytomegalovirus status with high specificity and sensitivity in both the original cohort and the validation cohort. Assigning TCR associations to individual alleles was difficult when HLA alleles, especially DR and DQ, strongly co-occurred. Roughly uniform sequencing depth across donors was assumed in presence/absence analyses, although this assumption may not hold. In an earlier analysis of about 540 of the donors, most TCR beta V segments were observed in productive rearrangements about 87% or about 30% of the time, broadly matching IMGT annotations. This cohort had only TCR beta chains sequenced, and the lack of alpha or paired-chain data limited which features could be detected. In the study, about 150 TCR beta chains were listed as associated with cytomegalovirus. Across donors, most TCR sequences were observed very rarely, whereas some public TCRs were present in many individuals. Because counts were too low, more than 15 rarely observed V segments, including chromosome 9 orphons, were excluded from the earlier analysis of about 500 of the donors. In a later genetic analysis, a missense DCLRE1C variant was associated with V-gene and J-gene trimming of TCR beta chains, and the association was replicated in an independent cohort. HLA typing was unavailable for some donors at each locus, so association tests used only the typed subset. Correlated functional status among segregating V segments might reflect linkage disequilibrium, but an unknown experimental factor could not be ruled out. A later analysis associated 15,000 to 20,000 TCR beta sequences with specific HLA alleles at a false discovery rate of 0.05. A later analysis reported that several top co-occurrence clusters appeared linked to parvovirus B19, influenza, CMV and Epstein-Barr virus. A group of highly shared sequence variants was considered likely to be a technical artifact of the sequencing pipeline. The only immune exposure information available for the cohort was CMV serostatus. The authors suggested that the approach could potentially be generalized to other disease states and immunological phenotypes. Compared with the roughly 720-donor mean, donors in an Asian-associated ancestry cluster had fewer N-insertions in productive TCRs, according to a later genetic analysis. A further reported finding was that TCR beta sequences accurately predicted the HLA-A and HLA-B alleles for most subjects in the first cohort. In a later analysis, most CMV-associated TCR beta chains were found to appear HLA-restricted, with HLA associations seemingly driven largely by CMV exposure. In a later analysis, the rate of TCR association differed among HLA loci, with DRB1 alleles having the most associated TCRs and HLA-C alleles having the fewest.

This chain is built from TRBV19 and TRBJ2-1, with 9 bases matching TRBD2. This clonotype was obtained from a woman in her twenties or thirties in good health and CMV-seropositive. The specimen sequenced was PBMCs. The sequence in DNA is TGTGCCAGTAGTACTAGCGGGACCTACAATGAGCAGTTCTTC. It translates to CASSTSGTYNEQFF.